Following are 21 T cell receptor beta chains from one sample sequenced in a study of CD8 T cells in Susac syndrome. An input of about 0.5 to 1 ug of RNA was subjected to reverse transcription using random hexamers. Using its own MiXCR run on the immunoSEQ multiplex PCR reads, TCRdb lists one record per CDR3 protein. Seen here are 65,000 to 85,000 distinct CDR3 sequences, under 95% observed once, and the top ten hold less than 0.6%. Sequenced sample: CD8+ T cells from PBMCs. The source is a human donor with Susac syndrome.

This rearrangement joins TRBV28 to TRBJ2-7; 8 positions match TRBD2. The germline V gene encodes CDR1 MDHEN and CDR2 SYDVKM. CDR3 length equals 17 residues. Trimming at V came to 4 bases and at J to 6 bases, leaving 17 bases not matched to a gene. CDR3 nucleotide sequence: TGTGCCAGCAGTTCGTACCCCCTCGGGGGGGAATTTGGCGAGCAGTACTTC. Its protein is CASSSYPLGGEFGEQYF.

The V call is TRBV2, the J call TRBJ1-4; the D gene is possibly TRBD1 (6 bases). The CDR3 is 18 amino acids. Germline CDR1 SNHLY, CDR2 FYNNEI. Trimming took off 2 bases at V and 3 bases at J, with 19 bases between the two ends. Written as DNA, the CDR3 is TGTGCCAGCAGTGAAACCACACTTCGTACAGGGTCTAATGAAAAACTGTTTTTT. It specifies CASSETTLRTGSNEKLFF.

The V gene is TRBV7-6, the J gene TRBJ2-3; D call uncertain. CDR3 length: 16 residues. V dropped 4 bases and J dropped 5 bases, with 19 bases sitting between them. Germline lookup yields CDR1 SGHVS and CDR2 FNYEAQ. CDR3 bases: TGTGCCAGCAGCTATCTCAGGAGTGGCCGCGGAGATACGCAGTATTTT. Its translation: CASSYLRSGRGDTQYF.

The chain employs TRBV29-1 and TRBJ2-5; D unclear. The CDR3 sequence is 17 residues long. Trimming removed 0 bases at V and 0 bases at J, with 17 bases between. Germline values: CDR1 SQVTM, CDR2 ANQGSEA. CDR3 loop: CSVEDFEAAAYQETQYF. The DNA of the CDR3 is TGCAGCGTTGAAGATTTTGAGGCCGCGGCGTACCAAGAGACCCAGTACTTC.

This chain connects TRBV7-8 to TRBJ1-1; perhaps TRBD1 as D (5 bases). V was clipped by 5 bases and J by 0 bases, with 10 bases between them. The CDR3 extends over 14 amino acids. The germline V gene encodes CDR1 SGHVS and CDR2 FQNEAQ. The CDR3 sequence: CASSATGLNTEAFF. The CDR3 DNA is TGTGCCAGCAGCGCCACAGGCCTGAACACTGAAGCTTTCTTT.

The V and J genes are TRBV5-1 and TRBJ2-2; the D gene is possibly TRBD2 (6 bases). CDR1 and CDR2 (germline): SGHRS, YFSETQ. The CDR3 loop spans 14 amino acids. Between the trimmed V and J ends, which lost 2 bases and 5 bases, there was a span of 10 bases. The CDR3 is CASSFMGTTGELFF. The CDR3 nucleotides read TGCGCCAGCAGCTTCATGGGGACTACCGGGGAGCTGTTTTTT.

The chain combines TRBV20-1 with TRBJ2-1, with unresolved D. V was trimmed by 3 bases and J by 5 bases, leaving 14 bases between them. CDR3 length: 14 amino acids. Looked up from germline, CDR1 is DFQATT and CDR2 is SNEGSKA (reference sequence). This chain's CDR3 is CSASQAIRHNEQFF. In DNA form, the CDR3 reads TGCAGTGCTAGTCAGGCGATTCGTCACAATGAGCAGTTCTTC.

The V gene is TRBV19, the J gene TRBJ1-1; D ambiguous. The ends were cut back, 3 bases at V and 0 bases at J, with 5 bases in the middle. Per the germline V gene, CDR1 is LNHDA and CDR2 is SQIVND (reference sequence). The CDR3 covers 13 residues. CDR3 coding DNA: TGTGCCAGTAGTATGGGTCTGAACACTGAAGCTTTCTTT. Protein: CASSMGLNTEAFF.

The chain joins TRBV20-1 to TRBJ2-1; D might be TRBD2 (6 bases). The CDR3 runs 13 residues. Trimming took off 5 bases at V and 0 bases at J, with 8 bases between the two ends. Germline V CDR1 and CDR2: DFQATT, SNEGSKA (reference sequence). The CDR3 loop is CSAGAGSYNEQFF. The CDR3, as DNA: TGCAGTGCTGGAGCGGGCTCCTACAATGAGCAGTTCTTC.

The chain couples TRBV6-6 to TRBJ2-1, with TRBD2 matching 13 bases. This CDR3 contains 15 residues. The germline gives CDR1 MNHNY, CDR2 SVGAGI (reference sequence). With V trimmed by 4 bases and J by 8 bases, 5 bases remained unmatched. In DNA, the CDR3 is TGTGCCAGCAGTTCTGGACTAGCGGGAGCTGATGAGCAGTTCTTC. Translation: CASSSGLAGADEQFF.

CDR3 sequence: CASSETGGAEQYF. CDR3 DNA sequence: TGTGCCAGCAGCGAAACAGGGGGGGCCGAGCAGTACTTC. This rearrangement joins TRBV7-9 to TRBJ2-7; TRBD1 is a possible D gene (8 bases). CDR1 is SEHNR and CDR2 is FQNEAQ in the germline V gene (reference sequence). The CDR3 runs 13 residues. V lost 5 bases to trimming and J lost 6 bases, with 14 bases between them.

This rearrangement joins TRBV4-1 to TRBJ1-1; D possibly corresponds to TRBD1 (5 bases). The CDR3 length is 14 residues. The V gene lost 7 bases and the J gene lost 4 bases, with 16 bases spanning the gap. The germline gives CDR1 MGHRA, CDR2 YSYEKL. For the CDR3, the DNA is TGCGCCAGCACCAGGCGGGACGCCTCCACTGAAGCTTTCTTT. Its protein is CASTRRDASTEAFF.

V and J are TRBV30 and TRBJ2-3, with TRBD2 matching 9 bases. Germline-derived CDR1 and CDR2 are GTSNPN and SVGIG (reference sequence). The trim removed 4 bases at V and 7 bases at J, leaving 12 bases unmatched. The CDR3 contains 15 residues. CDR3 coding DNA: TGTGCCTGGATCCAGCGGGGGGCCTTGTTGAATACGCAGTATTTT. This sequence encodes CAWIQRGALLNTQYF.

The J gene is TRBJ2-6, the V gene TRBV27, with 8 nucleotides matching TRBD1. CDR3 length: 17 amino acids. Per germline, CDR1 MNHEY and CDR2 SMNVEV (reference sequence). V shed 5 bases and J 0 bases; nucleotides not matched to a gene: 6. The CDR3 nucleotides read TGTGCCAGCAGTCTCTGGACAGGGAGCTCTGGGGCCAACGTCCTGACTTTC. Its translation: CASSLWTGSSGANVLTF.

V and J are TRBV12-3 or TRBV12-4 and TRBJ2-5; TRBD1 might be the D (5 bases). This CDR3 has 15 residues. The V gene lost 6 bases and the J gene lost 4 bases, with 18 bases spanning the gap. In DNA form, the CDR3 reads TGTGCCAGCAGCCTCGACCAGGGTTTGGGAGAGACCCAGTACTTC. Encoded protein: CASSLDQGLGETQYF.

V usage is TRBV7-9 and J usage is TRBJ2-7, with 13 bases lining up with TRBD2. Trimming removed 5 bases from V and 5 bases from J; junction bases left unmatched: 6. Germline V CDR1 and CDR2: SEHNR, FQNEAQ (reference sequence). The CDR3 has 15 residues. The CDR3 DNA reads as TGTGCCAGCAGCCAAAGGACTAGCGGGAGCCACGAGCAGTACTTC. Translated, it gives CASSQRTSGSHEQYF. The variable domain in full, completed from reference TRBV7-9 and TRBJ2-7, reads DTGVSQNPRHKITKRGQNVTFRCDPISEHNRLYWYRQTLGQGPEFLTYFQNEAQLEKSRLLSDRFSAERPKGSFSTLEIQRTEQGDSAMYLCASSQRTSGSHEQYFGPGTRLTVT.

The chain combines TRBV30 with TRBJ1-3; D gene unclear. Germline lookup yields CDR1 GTSNPN and CDR2 SVGIG (reference sequence). This CDR3 comprises 11 residues. Between the trimmed V and J ends, which lost 0 bases and 8 bases, there was a span of 5 bases. CDR3 sequence reads: CAWSVSDTIYF. In DNA, the CDR3 is TGTGCCTGGAGTGTTTCGGACACCATATATTTT.

V gene TRBV19 combines with J gene TRBJ2-6, with D possibly being TRBD1 (7 bases). The germline V gene encodes CDR1 LNHDA and CDR2 SQIVND (reference sequence). The CDR3 loop spans 12 amino acids. Trimming cost V 10 bases and J 12 bases, with 16 bases left between them. CDR3 DNA: TGTGCCACCAGTCAGGGGGGCAGCGTCCTGACTTTC. This gives the protein CATSQGGSVLTF.

The chain joins TRBV28 to TRBJ2-1; D might be TRBD1 (5 bases). This CDR3 is built from 15 residues. V shed 6 bases and J shed 6 bases, with 18 bases lying between them. The germline CDR1 and CDR2 sequences are MDHEN and SYDVKM. The CDR3 DNA reads as TGTGCCAGCAGACGGTTGGGCAGGGCGCCCAATGAGCAGTTCTTC. Translation gives CASRRLGRAPNEQFF.

The rearrangement joins TRBV7-2 to TRBJ1-5; no clear D gene. Trimming left V 1 base short and J 1 base short, with 11 bases between. CDR3 length equals 16 residues. Per germline, CDR1 SGHTA and CDR2 FQGNSA. Here the CDR3 reads CASSLVHGLSNQPQHF. For the CDR3, the DNA is TGTGCCAGCAGCTTAGTTCATGGTTTAAGCAATCAGCCCCAGCATTTT.

This clonotype has a single count. The chain links TRBV12-3 or TRBV12-4 to TRBJ1-2; D uncertain. Trimming left V 0 bases short and J 3 bases short, with 2 bases between. CDR3 size: 12 residues. The CDR3 DNA sequence: TGTGCCAGCAGTTTAGCCCACTATGGCTACACCTTC. It specifies CASSLAHYGYTF.